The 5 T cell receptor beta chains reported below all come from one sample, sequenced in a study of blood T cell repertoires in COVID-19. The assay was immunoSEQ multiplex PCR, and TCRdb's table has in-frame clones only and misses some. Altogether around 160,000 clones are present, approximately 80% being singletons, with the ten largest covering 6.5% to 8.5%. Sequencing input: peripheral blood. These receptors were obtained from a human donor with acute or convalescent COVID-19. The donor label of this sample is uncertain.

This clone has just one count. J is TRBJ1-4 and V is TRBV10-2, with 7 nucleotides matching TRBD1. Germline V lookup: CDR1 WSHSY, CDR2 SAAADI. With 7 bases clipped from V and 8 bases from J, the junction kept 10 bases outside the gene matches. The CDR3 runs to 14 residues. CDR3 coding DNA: TGCGCCAGCACAGGGGGACATGAGGGGGAAAAACTGTTTTTT. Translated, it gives CASTGGHEGEKLFF.

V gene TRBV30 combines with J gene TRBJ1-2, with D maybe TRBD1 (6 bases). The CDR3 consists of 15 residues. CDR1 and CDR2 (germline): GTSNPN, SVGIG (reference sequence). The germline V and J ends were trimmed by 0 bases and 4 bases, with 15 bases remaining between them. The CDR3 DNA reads TGTGCCTGGAGTGTAAGCTTGACAGGCCCCTATGGCTACACCTTC. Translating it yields CAWSVSLTGPYGYTF.

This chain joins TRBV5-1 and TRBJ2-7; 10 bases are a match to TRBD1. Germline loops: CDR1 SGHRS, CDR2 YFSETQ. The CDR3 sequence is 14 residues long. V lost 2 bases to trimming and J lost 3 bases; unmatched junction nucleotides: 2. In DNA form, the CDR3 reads TGCGCCAGCAGCTTCGGGACAGGGGACTACGAGCAGTACTTC. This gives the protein CASSFGTGDYEQYF.

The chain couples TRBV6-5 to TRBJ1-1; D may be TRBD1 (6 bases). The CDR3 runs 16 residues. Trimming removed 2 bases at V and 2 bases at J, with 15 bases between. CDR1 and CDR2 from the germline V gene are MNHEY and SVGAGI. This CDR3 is CASSYPPGHPNTEAFF. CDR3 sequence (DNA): TGTGCCAGCAGTTACCCCCCGGGACATCCTAACACTGAAGCTTTCTTT.

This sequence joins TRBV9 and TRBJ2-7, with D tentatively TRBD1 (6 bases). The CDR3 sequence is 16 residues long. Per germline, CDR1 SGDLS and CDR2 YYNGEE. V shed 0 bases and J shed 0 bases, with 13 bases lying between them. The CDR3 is CASSVGAGVSSYEQYF. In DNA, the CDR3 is TGTGCCAGCAGCGTAGGGGCAGGGGTGAGCTCCTACGAGCAGTACTTC.